This paragraph reports one TCR beta chain. This sample was included in a study of cytomegalovirus exposure and HLA in healthy donors. Trimming cost V 4 bases and J 8 bases; bases outside gene matches: 4. From germline, CDR1 is SNHLY and CDR2 FYNNEI. This CDR3 is 14 amino acids long. 60 Vbeta and 13 Jbeta primers were used in PCR. Profiled with immunoSEQ multiplex PCR; TCRdb holds only in-frame clones, not every one. The data show around 99,000 clones, with over 75% seen just once and 4.2% held by the top ten. V usage is TRBV2 and J usage is TRBJ1-4, with TRBD1 matching 10 bases. What was sequenced was PBMCs. The TCR was taken from a male donor in good health and CMV-seronegative. Written as DNA, the CDR3 is TGTGCCAGCAGTGGACAGGGGGCCTGGGAAAAACTGTTTTTT. Amino acid sequence: CASSGQGAWEKLFF. The complete variable domain, with remaining parts taken from reference TRBV2 and TRBJ1-4, reads EPEVTQTPSHQVTQMGQEVILRCVPISNHLYFYWYRQILGQKVEFLVSFYNNEISEKSEIFDDQFSVERPDGSNFTLKIRSTKLEDSAMYFCASSGQGAWEKLFFGSGTQLSVL.